Reported below is one TCR beta chain. The CDR3 runs to 13 residues. Trimming removed 0 bases at V and 6 bases at J, with 9 bases between. Looked up from germline, CDR1 is SGHRS and CDR2 is YFSETQ. This entry comes from a study of blood T cell repertoires in COVID-19. Assay: immunoSEQ multiplex PCR; the TCRdb copy retains only in-frame clones and omits some. The repertoire holds about 350,000 clones, with roughly 90% as singletons. This rearrangement joins TRBV5-1 to TRBJ1-1; D unresolved. The specimen was PBMCs or T cells enriched from blood (not recorded which). This TCR was recovered from a woman between 25 and 40 years old who had been exposed to COVID-19. The DNA for the CDR3 is TGCGCCAGCAGCTTGGGGGAGTTTTCTGAAGCTTTCTTT. Protein product: CASSLGEFSEAFF.